A selection of T cell receptor beta chains follows, all from one sample in a study of blood T cell repertoires in COVID-19. The assay was immunoSEQ multiplex PCR, and TCRdb's table has in-frame clones only and misses some. Of around 63,000 clones in the sample, 80% to 90% were seen once. Sequenced: peripheral blood. All receptors come from a woman aged 60-75 years with COVID-19, enrolled during active disease. The CDR3 runs from the conserved cysteine through the conserved F or W. Each record gives: V gene, CDR3 length, clone size, D gene, J gene, CDR3 DNA, CDR3 protein. A D gene is named only where the DNA matches it firmly. Size is omitted from some rows. Given values are once, few, many or a class for expanded clones.

v_call: TRBV7-9; cdr3_length: 15; clone_size: .; d_call: .; j_call: TRBJ2-1; cdr3_nt: TGTGCCAGCACCCTCGGGACTCAATCCTACAATGAGCAGTTCTTC; cdr3_aa: CASTLGTQSYNEQFF
v_call: TRBV18; cdr3_length: 13; clone_size: .; d_call: .; j_call: TRBJ2-7; cdr3_nt: TGTGCCAGCTCTCTCGACAGCCCCTACGAGCAGTACTTC; cdr3_aa: CASSLDSPYEQYF
v_call: TRBV30; cdr3_length: 13; clone_size: .; d_call: TRBD1; j_call: TRBJ1-2; cdr3_nt: TGTGCCTGGAATCGCGGACAGGGATTAGGCTACACCTTC; cdr3_aa: CAWNRGQGLGYTF
v_call: TRBV19; cdr3_length: 20; clone_size: .; d_call: .; j_call: TRBJ1-3; cdr3_nt: TGTGCCAGTAGTATAACTTCCTCTATACTAGGAGGCAGCTCTGGAAACACCATATATTTT; cdr3_aa: CASSITSSILGGSSGNTIYF
v_call: TRBV30; cdr3_length: 14; clone_size: .; d_call: .; j_call: TRBJ2-2; cdr3_nt: TGTGCCTGGAGGGGGACACCGATCACCGGGGAGCTGTTTTTT; cdr3_aa: CAWRGTPITGELFF
v_call: TRBV12-3/TRBV12-4; cdr3_length: 11; clone_size: .; d_call: .; j_call: TRBJ1-2; cdr3_nt: TGTGCCAGCAGCCGGGGGGATGGCTACACCTTC; cdr3_aa: CASSRGDGYTF
v_call: TRBV25-1; cdr3_length: 13; clone_size: once; d_call: .; j_call: TRBJ2-5; cdr3_nt: TGTGCCAGCAGTGGCACCACTGAAGAGACCCAGTACTTC; cdr3_aa: CASSGTTEETQYF
v_call: TRBV4-3; cdr3_length: 16; clone_size: once; d_call: TRBD2; j_call: TRBJ2-1; cdr3_nt: TGCGCCAGCAGCCAATTAGCGGGAGACTCTTACAATGAGCAGTTCTTC; cdr3_aa: CASSQLAGDSYNEQFF
v_call: TRBV19; cdr3_length: 14; clone_size: .; d_call: .; j_call: TRBJ2-7; cdr3_nt: TGTGCCAGTAGGGTAGTGTTCTCGTCCTACGAGCAGTACTTC; cdr3_aa: CASRVVFSSYEQYF
v_call: TRBV6-6; cdr3_length: 15; clone_size: once; d_call: .; j_call: TRBJ1-3; cdr3_nt: TGTGCCAGCAGTAGAGCGGGTAGCTCTGGAAACACCATATATTTT; cdr3_aa: CASSRAGSSGNTIYF
v_call: TRBV7-2; cdr3_length: 15; clone_size: few; d_call: TRBD1; j_call: TRBJ2-5; cdr3_nt: TGTGCCAGCAGCTTAGCGCAGAGGGACAGGGAGACCCAGTACTTC; cdr3_aa: CASSLAQRDRETQYF
v_call: TRBV18; cdr3_length: 13; clone_size: .; d_call: .; j_call: TRBJ1-2; cdr3_nt: TGTGCCAGCTCACCGAAGTTGACTCAAGGCTACACCTTC; cdr3_aa: CASSPKLTQGYTF
v_call: TRBV27; cdr3_length: 15; clone_size: .; d_call: .; j_call: TRBJ2-7; cdr3_nt: TGTGCCAGCAGTCCCGAGGGCGGGATCTTCTACGAGCAGTACTTC; cdr3_aa: CASSPEGGIFYEQYF
v_call: TRBV6-6; cdr3_length: 14; clone_size: .; d_call: .; j_call: TRBJ2-7; cdr3_nt: TGTGCCAGCAGTTACTCACAACAGTCCTACGAGCAGTACTTC; cdr3_aa: CASSYSQQSYEQYF
v_call: TRBV27; cdr3_length: 18; clone_size: .; d_call: TRBD2; j_call: TRBJ2-1; cdr3_nt: TGTGCCAGCAGTTTATGGCGGGGAAGACTAGCGGGTTACAATGAGCAGTTCTTC; cdr3_aa: CASSLWRGRLAGYNEQFF
v_call: TRBV30; cdr3_length: 13; clone_size: .; d_call: .; j_call: TRBJ1-4; cdr3_nt: TGTGCCTGGAGCCAGGGCCATAATGAAAAACTGTTTTTT; cdr3_aa: CAWSQGHNEKLFF
v_call: TRBV3-1/TRBV3-2; cdr3_length: 14; clone_size: once; d_call: .; j_call: TRBJ1-6; cdr3_nt: TGTGCCAGCAGCCAAGTCAGGGGTAATTCACCCCTCCACTTT; cdr3_aa: CASSQVRGNSPLHF
v_call: TRBV21-1; cdr3_length: 18; clone_size: .; d_call: .; j_call: TRBJ2-6; cdr3_nt: TGTGCCAGCAGCAAAAGCGGGACAGGCCGCTCTGGGGCCAACGTCCTGACTTTC; cdr3_aa: CASSKSGTGRSGANVLTF
v_call: TRBV9; cdr3_length: 15; clone_size: .; d_call: .; j_call: TRBJ2-3; cdr3_nt: TGTGCCAGCAGCGTAGGGGGGAAGGGGGCAGATACGCAGTATTTT; cdr3_aa: CASSVGGKGADTQYF
v_call: TRBV6-2/TRBV6-3; cdr3_length: 17; clone_size: .; d_call: TRBD2; j_call: TRBJ2-4; cdr3_nt: TGTGCCAGCAGTTACACTACTAGCGGGCTTGCCAAAAACATTCAGTACTTC; cdr3_aa: CASSYTTSGLAKNIQYF
v_call: TRBV27; cdr3_length: 16; clone_size: .; d_call: TRBD1; j_call: TRBJ2-6; cdr3_nt: TGTGCCAGCAGTTGGACAGGAACCTCTGGGGCCAACGTCCTGACTTTC; cdr3_aa: CASSWTGTSGANVLTF
v_call: TRBV7-2; cdr3_length: 15; clone_size: .; d_call: TRBD2; j_call: TRBJ2-1; cdr3_nt: TGTGCCAGCAGCACGATAGCGGGGGGGTACAATGAGCAGTTCTTC; cdr3_aa: CASSTIAGGYNEQFF
v_call: TRBV10-3; cdr3_length: 14; clone_size: .; d_call: TRBD1; j_call: TRBJ1-1; cdr3_nt: TGTGCCATCAGTGCGGACAGGGCGAACACTGAAGCTTTCTTT; cdr3_aa: CAISADRANTEAFF
v_call: TRBV27; cdr3_length: 14; clone_size: .; d_call: TRBD1; j_call: TRBJ1-5; cdr3_nt: TGTGCCAGCAGTTCCACAGGGGTGAATCAGCCCCAGCATTTT; cdr3_aa: CASSSTGVNQPQHF
v_call: TRBV5-1; cdr3_length: 15; clone_size: .; d_call: TRBD1; j_call: TRBJ2-1; cdr3_nt: TGCGCCAGCAGCGACGGGACAGGGGAGTACAATGAGCAGTTCTTC; cdr3_aa: CASSDGTGEYNEQFF
v_call: TRBV9; cdr3_length: 14; clone_size: .; d_call: .; j_call: TRBJ1-5; cdr3_nt: TGTGCCAGCGGGAGAGGATTACCCAATCAGCCCCAGCATTTT; cdr3_aa: CASGRGLPNQPQHF
v_call: TRBV2; cdr3_length: 15; clone_size: .; d_call: TRBD2; j_call: TRBJ2-5; cdr3_nt: TGTGCCAGCAGGGAGGGACTAGCGCTGCAAGAGACCCAGTACTTC; cdr3_aa: CASREGLALQETQYF
v_call: TRBV6-2/TRBV6-3; cdr3_length: 17; clone_size: .; d_call: TRBD2; j_call: TRBJ2-3; cdr3_nt: TGTGCCAGCAGTTGGTTAGTAGCGGGAGCGGGAATAGATACGCAGTATTTT; cdr3_aa: CASSWLVAGAGIDTQYF
v_call: TRBV11-3; cdr3_length: 19; clone_size: .; d_call: TRBD2; j_call: TRBJ2-2; cdr3_nt: TGTGCCAGCAGCTTAGTCCGGGGGGGCGACAGTGCGAACACCGGGGAGCTGTTTTTT; cdr3_aa: CASSLVRGGDSANTGELFF
v_call: TRBV19; cdr3_length: 15; clone_size: once; d_call: .; j_call: TRBJ2-7; cdr3_nt: TGTGCCAGTAGTATAGGAGGGGGATCCCTCTACGAGCAGTACTTC; cdr3_aa: CASSIGGGSLYEQYF
v_call: TRBV24-1; cdr3_length: 13; clone_size: few; d_call: .; j_call: TRBJ2-7; cdr3_nt: TGTGCCACCCCCGCCGGGGTCAGGTACGAGCAGTACTTC; cdr3_aa: CATPAGVRYEQYF